The present T cell receptor beta chain was sequenced within a study of T cell responses to AZD1222 COVID-19 vaccine. Study conclusions and caveats: It was only after the peak T cell response that any repertoires were sampled. It should be noted that donors were predominantly white British and more often female, and clonal diversity was possibly underestimated. Spike-specific TCR repertoires showed rising breadth and depth after two AZD1222 doses. CD4 TCRs linked to vaccination spanned spike, dominating at 160-218 and 743-854.

The assay was immunoSEQ multiplex PCR, and TCRdb's table has in-frame clones only and misses some. In the table there are approximately 50,000 clones, about 86% of which are singletons. A word on this clone: The antigen remains undetermined.

This CDR3 region has 15 residues. The germline V gene has CDR1 LNHDA and CDR2 SQIVND (reference sequence). V was clipped by 3 bases and J by 4 bases, with 15 bases between them. Specimen: peripheral blood, collected 28 days after the second AZD1222 dose. The chain links TRBV19 to TRBJ1-1, with D perhaps matching TRBD1 (6 bases). The sequence was collected from an adult who received the AZD1222 COVID-19 vaccine. DNA for the CDR3: TGTGCCAGTAGTATGCAGACAGGCTATGGCACTGAAGCTTTCTTT. Its protein is CASSMQTGYGTEAFF.